The 8 T cell receptor beta chains in this list originate from one sample, sequenced in a study of PD-L1 blockade in urothelial cancer. Time point: pretreatment peripheral blood. Measured with immunoSEQ multiplex PCR; TCRdb has only the in-frame clones, and not every one. This sample has 95,000 or so clones, with 87% found just once. Sequenced material: PBMCs, taken around atezolizumab (anti-PD-L1) treatment. Every receptor here comes from a man aged 55 to 70 with urothelial cancer.

V and J are TRBV5-1 and TRBJ2-2, with a weak D call TRBD1 (6 bases). The CDR3 contains 16 residues. V gave up 1 base and J gave up 4 bases, with 14 bases separating them. CDR1 is SGHRS and CDR2 is YFSETQ in the germline V gene. The CDR3 DNA is TGCGCCAGCAGCTTGTCGGTACAGGGCTCCACCGGGGAGCTGTTTTTT. The encoded protein is CASSLSVQGSTGELFF. Full variable domain (rest looked up from reference TRBV5-1 and TRBJ2-2): KAGVTQTPRYLIKTRGQQVTLSCSPISGHRSVSWYQQTPGQGLQFLFEYFSETQRNKGNFPGRFSGRQFSNSRSEMNVSTLELGDSALYLCASSLSVQGSTGELFFGEGSRLTVL.

J is TRBJ2-1 and V is TRBV2; tentative D call: TRBD1 (6 bases). The CDR3 loop spans 15 amino acids. Trimming removed 7 bases at V and 2 bases at J, with 15 bases between. Germline loops: CDR1 SNHLY, CDR2 FYNNEI. The CDR3 DNA sequence: TGTGCCAGCACCCCCCCAGGGGACCCCTACAATGAGCAGTTCTTC. Translation: CASTPPGDPYNEQFF.

V usage is TRBV6-5 and J usage is TRBJ1-1, with D unclear. The CDR3 extends over 14 amino acids. V lost 2 bases, J lost 3 bases, and 10 bases lay in between. The germline V gene has CDR1 MNHEY and CDR2 SVGAGI. CDR3 sequence reads: CASSYRTGDTEAFF. Here the CDR3 DNA reads TGTGCCAGCAGTTACCGGACGGGAGACACTGAAGCTTTCTTT.

V and J are TRBV5-8 and TRBJ2-1; TRBD2 matches at 8 bases. CDR3 size: 15 residues. Germline CDR1 and CDR2: SGHTS and YDEGEE. V lost 2 bases and J lost 4; bases outside the gene matches: 5. CDR3 sequence (DNA): TGTGCCAGCAGCTTTGACGGGGGGGTTTACAATGAGCAGTTCTTC. Encoded protein: CASSFDGGVYNEQFF.

The chain links TRBV6-6 to TRBJ1-5; TRBD1 agrees at 12 bases. V gave up 11 bases and J gave up 7 bases; unmatched junction bases: 15. CDR3 length: 16 residues. Germline V gives CDR1 MNHNY, CDR2 SVGAGI (reference sequence). The CDR3 spells CACGPGTGGAGQPQHF. CDR3 bases: TGTGCCTGTGGACCAGGGACAGGGGGCGCGGGGCAGCCCCAGCATTTT.

This rearrangement joins TRBV18 to TRBJ1-2; a possible D gene is TRBD1 (6 bases). CDR1 is KGHSH and CDR2 is LQKENI in the germline V gene. Trimming removed 4 bases from V and 6 bases from J, with 15 bases in between. The CDR3 length is 14 residues. The CDR3 bases are TGTGCCAGCTCACGGGGGGGCGCCCCTGATGGCTACACCTTC. This encodes CASSRGGAPDGYTF.

J is TRBJ2-7 and V is TRBV7-3; 7 nucleotides match TRBD2. CDR1 and CDR2 from the germline V gene are SGHTA and FQGTGA. V shed 2 bases, J shed 6 bases, and the junction held 16 bases outside the gene matches. The CDR3 length is 17 residues. The CDR3 reads CASSLSQTSQPLFEQYF. The CDR3 nucleotides are TGTGCCAGCAGCTTATCCCAGACTAGCCAACCTCTTTTCGAGCAGTACTTC.

The chain joins TRBV5-1 to TRBJ2-3; TRBD1 matches at 7 bases. V was clipped by 2 bases and J by 3 bases; unmatched bases: 9. The CDR3 spans 16 residues. Germline lookup yields CDR1 SGHRS and CDR2 YFSETQ. CDR3: CASSLPQDRSTDTQYF. CDR3 nucleotides: TGCGCCAGCAGCTTACCTCAGGACAGGAGTACAGATACGCAGTATTTT.